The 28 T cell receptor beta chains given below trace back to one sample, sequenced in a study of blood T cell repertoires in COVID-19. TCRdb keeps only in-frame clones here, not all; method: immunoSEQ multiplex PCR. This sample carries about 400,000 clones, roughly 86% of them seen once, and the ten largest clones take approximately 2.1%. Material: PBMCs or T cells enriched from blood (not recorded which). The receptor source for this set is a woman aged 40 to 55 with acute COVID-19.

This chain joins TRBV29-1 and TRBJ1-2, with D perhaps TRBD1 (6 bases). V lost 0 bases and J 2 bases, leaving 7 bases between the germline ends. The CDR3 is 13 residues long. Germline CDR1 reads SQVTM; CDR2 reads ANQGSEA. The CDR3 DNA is TGCAGCGTTGAAGATGGACAGAACTATGGCTACACCTTC. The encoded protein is CSVEDGQNYGYTF.

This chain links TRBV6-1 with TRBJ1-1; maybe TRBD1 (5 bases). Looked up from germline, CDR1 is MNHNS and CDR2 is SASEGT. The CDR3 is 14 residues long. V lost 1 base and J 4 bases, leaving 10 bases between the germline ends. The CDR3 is CASSEGTGGTEAFF. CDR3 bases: TGTGCCAGCAGTGAAGGTACGGGGGGCACTGAAGCTTTCTTT.

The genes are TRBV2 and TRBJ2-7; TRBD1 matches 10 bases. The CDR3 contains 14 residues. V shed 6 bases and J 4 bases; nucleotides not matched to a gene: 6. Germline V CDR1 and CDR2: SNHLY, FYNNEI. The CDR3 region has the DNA TGTGCCAGCAGACGACAGGGGGCAAGTTACGAGCAGTACTTC. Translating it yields CASRRQGASYEQYF.

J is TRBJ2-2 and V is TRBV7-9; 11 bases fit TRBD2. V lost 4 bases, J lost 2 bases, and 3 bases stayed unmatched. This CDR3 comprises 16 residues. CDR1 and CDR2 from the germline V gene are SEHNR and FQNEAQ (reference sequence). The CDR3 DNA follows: TGTGCCAGCAGCTCGCTAGCGGGGGGAAACACCGGGGAGCTGTTTTTT. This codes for CASSSLAGGNTGELFF.

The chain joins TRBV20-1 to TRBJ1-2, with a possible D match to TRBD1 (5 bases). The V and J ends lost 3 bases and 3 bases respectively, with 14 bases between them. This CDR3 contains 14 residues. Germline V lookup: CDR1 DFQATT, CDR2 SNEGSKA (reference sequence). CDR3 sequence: CSASSREGHYGYTF. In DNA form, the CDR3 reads TGCAGTGCTAGTTCCAGGGAGGGGCACTATGGCTACACCTTC.

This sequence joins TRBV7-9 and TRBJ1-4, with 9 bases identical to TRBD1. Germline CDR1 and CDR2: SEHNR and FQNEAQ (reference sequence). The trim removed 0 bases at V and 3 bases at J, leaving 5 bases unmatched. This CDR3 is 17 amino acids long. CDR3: CASSLALGQGSNEKLFF. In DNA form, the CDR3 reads TGTGCCAGCAGCTTAGCGTTGGGACAGGGTTCTAATGAAAAACTGTTTTTT. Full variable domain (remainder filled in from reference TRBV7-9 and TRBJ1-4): DTGVSQNPRHKITKRGQNVTFRCDPISEHNRLYWYRQTLGQGPEFLTYFQNEAQLEKSRLLSDRFSAERPKGSFSTLEIQRTEQGDSAMYLCASSLALGQGSNEKLFFGSGTQLSVL.

For the CDR3, the DNA is TGTGCCACCAGTGACCGGGGTGGGAGAACTTTCTTT. It translates to CATSDRGGRTFF. The chain couples TRBV24-1 to TRBJ1-1, with D uncertain. Germline CDR1 is KGHDR and CDR2 is SFDVKD. Trimming removed 4 bases from V and 12 bases from J, with 14 bases in between. This CDR3 contains 12 residues.

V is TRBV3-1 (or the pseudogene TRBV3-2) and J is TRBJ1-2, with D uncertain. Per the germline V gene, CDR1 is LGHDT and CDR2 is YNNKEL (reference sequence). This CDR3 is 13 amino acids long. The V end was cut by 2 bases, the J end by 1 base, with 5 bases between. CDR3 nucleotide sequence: TGTGCCAGCAGCCAACAAAATAACTATGGCTACACCTTC. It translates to CASSQQNNYGYTF.

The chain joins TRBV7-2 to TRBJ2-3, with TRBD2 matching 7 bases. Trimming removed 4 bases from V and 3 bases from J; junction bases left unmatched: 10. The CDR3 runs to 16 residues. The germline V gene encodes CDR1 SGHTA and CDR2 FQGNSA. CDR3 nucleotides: TGTGCCAGCAGCTCCTCGACTAGCCTTAGGACAGATACGCAGTATTTT. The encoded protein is CASSSSTSLRTDTQYF.

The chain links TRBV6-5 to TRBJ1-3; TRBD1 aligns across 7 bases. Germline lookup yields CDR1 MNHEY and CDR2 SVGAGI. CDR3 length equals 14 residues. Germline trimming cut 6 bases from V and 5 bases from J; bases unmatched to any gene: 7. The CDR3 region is CASRRDRDRNTIYF. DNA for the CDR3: TGTGCCAGCAGGAGAGACAGGGATCGAAACACCATATATTTT.

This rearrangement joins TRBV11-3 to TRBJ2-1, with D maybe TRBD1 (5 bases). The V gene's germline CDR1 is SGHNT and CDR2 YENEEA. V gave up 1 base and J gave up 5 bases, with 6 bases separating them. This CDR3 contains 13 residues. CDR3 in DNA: TGTGCCAGCAGCTTAGTAGGGGACAATGAGCAGTTCTTC. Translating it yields CASSLVGDNEQFF.

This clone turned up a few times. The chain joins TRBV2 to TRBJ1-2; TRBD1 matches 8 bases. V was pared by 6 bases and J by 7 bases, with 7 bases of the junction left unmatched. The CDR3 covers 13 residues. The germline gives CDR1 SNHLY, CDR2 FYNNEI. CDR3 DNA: TGTGCCAGCAGGTATGGACAGGGTCGTGGCTACACCTTC. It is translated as CASRYGQGRGYTF.

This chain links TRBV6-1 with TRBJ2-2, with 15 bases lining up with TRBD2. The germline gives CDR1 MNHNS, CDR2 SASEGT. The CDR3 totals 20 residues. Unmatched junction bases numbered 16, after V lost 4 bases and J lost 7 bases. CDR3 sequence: CASSARPGLAGGIQGGELFF. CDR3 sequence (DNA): TGTGCCAGCAGTGCTAGACCGGGACTAGCGGGGGGTATCCAAGGCGGGGAGCTGTTTTTT.

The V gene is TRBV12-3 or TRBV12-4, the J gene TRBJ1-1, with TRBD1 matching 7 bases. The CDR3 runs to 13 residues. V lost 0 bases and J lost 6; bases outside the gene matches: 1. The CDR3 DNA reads TGTGCCAGCAGTTTAGCGGGACAGTCTGAAGCTTTCTTT. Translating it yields CASSLAGQSEAFF.

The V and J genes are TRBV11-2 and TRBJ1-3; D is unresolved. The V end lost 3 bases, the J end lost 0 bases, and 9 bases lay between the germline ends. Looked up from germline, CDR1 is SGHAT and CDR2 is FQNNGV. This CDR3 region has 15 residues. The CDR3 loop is CASSLSLNSGNTIYF. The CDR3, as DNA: TGTGCCAGCAGCTTGTCACTGAACTCTGGAAACACCATATATTTT.

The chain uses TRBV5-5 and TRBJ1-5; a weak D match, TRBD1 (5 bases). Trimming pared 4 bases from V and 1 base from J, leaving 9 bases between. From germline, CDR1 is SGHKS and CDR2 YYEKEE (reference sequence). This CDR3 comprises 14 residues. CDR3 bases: TGTGCCAGCAGCCTAAGACAGAGCAATCAGCCCCAGCATTTT. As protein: CASSLRQSNQPQHF.

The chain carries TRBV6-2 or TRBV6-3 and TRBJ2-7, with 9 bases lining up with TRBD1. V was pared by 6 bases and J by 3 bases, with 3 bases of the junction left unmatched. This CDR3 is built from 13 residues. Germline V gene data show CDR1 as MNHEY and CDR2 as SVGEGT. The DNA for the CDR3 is TGTGCCAGCAGCAGGGGACAGGGCTACGAGCAGTACTTC. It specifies CASSRGQGYEQYF.

In DNA form, the CDR3 reads TGTGCCAGCAGCGCGCAGGGAAATGAGCAGTTCTTC. Translation gives CASSAQGNEQFF. This chain connects TRBV9 to TRBJ2-1; D may be TRBD1 (5 bases). The CDR3 is made up of 12 amino acids. Per germline, CDR1 SGDLS and CDR2 YYNGEE. The V gene lost 3 bases and the J gene lost 7 bases, with 8 bases spanning the gap. Supplemented by reference TRBV9 and TRBJ2-1, the full variable domain reads DSGVTQTPKHLITATGQRVTLRCSPRSGDLSVYWYQQSLDQGLQFLIQYYNGEERAKGNILERFSAQQFPDLHSELNLSSLELGDSALYFCASSAQGNEQFFGPGTRLTVL.

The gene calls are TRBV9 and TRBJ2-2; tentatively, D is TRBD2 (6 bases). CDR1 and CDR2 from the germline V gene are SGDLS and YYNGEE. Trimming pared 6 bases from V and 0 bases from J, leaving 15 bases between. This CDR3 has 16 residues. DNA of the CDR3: TGTGCCAGCACCCCCGGAGGGCTACCGAACACCGGGGAGCTGTTTTTT. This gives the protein CASTPGGLPNTGELFF.

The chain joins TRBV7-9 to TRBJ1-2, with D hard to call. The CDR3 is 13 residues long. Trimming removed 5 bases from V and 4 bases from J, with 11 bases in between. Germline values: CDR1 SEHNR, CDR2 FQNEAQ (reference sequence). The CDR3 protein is CASSQLQIYGYTF. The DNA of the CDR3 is TGTGCCAGCAGCCAATTACAGATCTATGGCTACACCTTC.

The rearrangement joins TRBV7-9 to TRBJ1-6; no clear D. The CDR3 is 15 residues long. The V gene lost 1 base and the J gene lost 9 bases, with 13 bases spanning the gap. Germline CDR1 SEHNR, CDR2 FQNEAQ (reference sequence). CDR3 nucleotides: TGTGCCAGCAGCTTAGAGCACTGGAGATTTTCACCCCTCCACTTT. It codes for CASSLEHWRFSPLHF.

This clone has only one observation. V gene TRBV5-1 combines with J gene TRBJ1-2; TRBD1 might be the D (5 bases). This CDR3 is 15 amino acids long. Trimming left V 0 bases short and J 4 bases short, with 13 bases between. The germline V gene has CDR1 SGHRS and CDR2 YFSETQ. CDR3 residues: CASSLGGRRGYGYTF. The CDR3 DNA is TGCGCCAGCAGCTTGGGTGGCAGGAGGGGCTATGGCTACACCTTC. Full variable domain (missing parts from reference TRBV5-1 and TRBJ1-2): KAGVTQTPRYLIKTRGQQVTLSCSPISGHRSVSWYQQTPGQGLQFLFEYFSETQRNKGNFPGRFSGRQFSNSRSEMNVSTLELGDSALYLCASSLGGRRGYGYTFGSGTRLTVV.

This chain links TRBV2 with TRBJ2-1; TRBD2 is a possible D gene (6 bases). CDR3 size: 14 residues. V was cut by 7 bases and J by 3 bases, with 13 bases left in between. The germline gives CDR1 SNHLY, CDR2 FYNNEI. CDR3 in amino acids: CASIEGLFYNEQFF. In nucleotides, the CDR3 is TGTGCCAGCATTGAGGGACTCTTCTACAATGAGCAGTTCTTC.

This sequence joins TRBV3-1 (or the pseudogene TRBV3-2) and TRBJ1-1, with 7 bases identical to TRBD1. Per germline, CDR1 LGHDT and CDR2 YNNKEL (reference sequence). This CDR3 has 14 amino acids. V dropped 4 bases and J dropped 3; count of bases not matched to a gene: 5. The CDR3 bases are TGTGCCAGCAGCCCGCAGGGGGTCGACACTGAAGCTTTCTTT. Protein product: CASSPQGVDTEAFF.

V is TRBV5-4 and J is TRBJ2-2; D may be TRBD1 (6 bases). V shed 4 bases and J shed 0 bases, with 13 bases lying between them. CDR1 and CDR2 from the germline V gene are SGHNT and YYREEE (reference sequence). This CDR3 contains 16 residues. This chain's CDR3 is CASSQYSGANTGELFF. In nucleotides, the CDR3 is TGTGCCAGCAGCCAATATTCAGGGGCGAACACCGGGGAGCTGTTTTTT. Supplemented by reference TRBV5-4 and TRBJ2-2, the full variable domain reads ETGVTQSPTHLIKTRGQQVTLRCSSQSGHNTVSWYQQALGQGPQFIFQYYREEENGRGNFPPRFSGLQFPNYSSELNVNALELDDSALYLCASSQYSGANTGELFFGEGSRLTVL.

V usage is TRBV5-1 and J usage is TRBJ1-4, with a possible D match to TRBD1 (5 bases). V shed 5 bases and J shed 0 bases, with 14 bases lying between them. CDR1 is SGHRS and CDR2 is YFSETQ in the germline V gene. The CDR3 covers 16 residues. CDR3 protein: CASSSRGQATNEKLFF. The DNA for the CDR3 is TGCGCCAGCAGTTCTAGAGGACAAGCAACTAATGAAAAACTGTTTTTT. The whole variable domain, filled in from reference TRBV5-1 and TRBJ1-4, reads KAGVTQTPRYLIKTRGQQVTLSCSPISGHRSVSWYQQTPGQGLQFLFEYFSETQRNKGNFPGRFSGRQFSNSRSEMNVSTLELGDSALYLCASSSRGQATNEKLFFGSGTQLSVL.

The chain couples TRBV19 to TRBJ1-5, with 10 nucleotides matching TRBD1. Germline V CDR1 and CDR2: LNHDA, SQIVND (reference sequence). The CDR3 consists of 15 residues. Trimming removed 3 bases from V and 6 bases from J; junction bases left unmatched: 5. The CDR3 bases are TGTGCCAGTAGTATCGGACAGGGGGGGATTCAGCCCCAGCATTTT. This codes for CASSIGQGGIQPQHF.

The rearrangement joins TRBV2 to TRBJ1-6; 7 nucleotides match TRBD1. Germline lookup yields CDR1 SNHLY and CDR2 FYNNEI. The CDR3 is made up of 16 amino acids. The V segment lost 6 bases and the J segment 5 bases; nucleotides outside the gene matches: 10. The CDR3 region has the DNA TGTGCCAGCAGCCTATTCGGGACAGCGAATAATTCACCCCTCCACTTT. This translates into CASSLFGTANNSPLHF.